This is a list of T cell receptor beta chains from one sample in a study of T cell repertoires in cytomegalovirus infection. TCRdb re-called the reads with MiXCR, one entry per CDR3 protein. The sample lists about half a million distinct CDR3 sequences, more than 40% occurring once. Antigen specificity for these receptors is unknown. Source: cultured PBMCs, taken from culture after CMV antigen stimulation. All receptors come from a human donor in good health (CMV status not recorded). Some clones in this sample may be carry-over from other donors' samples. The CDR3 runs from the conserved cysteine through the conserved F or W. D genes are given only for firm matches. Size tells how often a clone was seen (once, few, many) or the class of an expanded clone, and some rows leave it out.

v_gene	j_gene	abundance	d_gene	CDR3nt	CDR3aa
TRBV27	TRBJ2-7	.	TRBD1	TGTGCCAGCCGTGGACAGGGGAGTTCGTACGAGCAGTACTTC	CASRGQGSSYEQYF
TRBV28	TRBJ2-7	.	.	TGTGCCAGCAGTCCCGGGGCCCCCCCCTACGAGCAGTACTTC	CASSPGAPPYEQYF
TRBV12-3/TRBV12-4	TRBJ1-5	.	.	TGTGCCAGCAGTTTAAGGGCAGGGCCCCCTTACTATAGCAATCAGCCCCAGCATTTT	CASSLRAGPPYYSNQPQHF
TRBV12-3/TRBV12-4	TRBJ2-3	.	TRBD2	TGTGCCAGCAGTTCTAGCGGATGGGGAGATACGCAGTATTTT	CASSSSGWGDTQYF
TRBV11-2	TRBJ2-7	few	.	TGTGCCAGCAGCTCTGACATCTTGGAGCAGTACTTC	CASSSDILEQYF
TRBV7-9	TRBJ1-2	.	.	TGTGCCAGCAGCTTCCTGGGGAGCTACACCTTC	CASSFLGSYTF
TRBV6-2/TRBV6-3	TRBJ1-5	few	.	TGTGCCAGCAAACGACAGTCTAGGCAGCCCCAGCATTTT	CASKRQSRQPQHF
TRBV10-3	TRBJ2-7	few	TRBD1	TGTGCCACCGGACAGGCCCACTCCTACGAGCAGTACTTC	CATGQAHSYEQYF
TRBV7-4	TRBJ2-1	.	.	TGTGCCAGCAGCTTAGTGCCTTATGAGCAGTTCTTC	CASSLVPYEQFF
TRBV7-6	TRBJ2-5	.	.	TGTGCCAGCAGGCAGACGCTTGGGGAGACCCAGTACTTC	CASRQTLGETQYF
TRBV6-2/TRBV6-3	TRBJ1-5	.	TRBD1	TGTGCCAGCAGTCCCAGGGGGTTAAGCAATCAGCCCCAGCATTTT	CASSPRGLSNQPQHF
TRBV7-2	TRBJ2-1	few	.	TGTGCCAGCAGCAAGGAGGTTGGTTGGGCAGGGCGCTACAATGAGCAGTTCTTC	CASSKEVGWAGRYNEQFF
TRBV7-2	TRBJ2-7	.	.	TGTGCCAGCAGCCTAAAGACAGGGAGGGGCTACGAGCAGTACTTC	CASSLKTGRGYEQYF
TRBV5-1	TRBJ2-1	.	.	TGCGCCAGCAGCGGCGCTGGACAATCCTACAATGAGCAGTTCTTC	CASSGAGQSYNEQFF
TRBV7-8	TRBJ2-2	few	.	TGTGCCAGCAGCTTCAGGGGGGCGACCACCGGGGAGCTGTTTTTT	CASSFRGATTGELFF
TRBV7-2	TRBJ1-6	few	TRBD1	TGTGCCAGCAGCTTAGGGGCAGGGGGACCCCATTCACCCCTCCACTTT	CASSLGAGGPHSPLHF
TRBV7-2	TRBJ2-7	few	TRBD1	TGTGCCAGCAGCCGCGAAACAGGGGTCTACGAGCAGTACTTC	CASSRETGVYEQYF